Here is one T cell receptor beta chain with its context. Its antigen is unidentified. The trim removed 5 bases at V and 8 bases at J, leaving 9 bases unmatched. The CDR3 is 14 amino acids. Germline assignment: CDR1 SNHLY and CDR2 FYNNEI. The PCR employed 60 Vbeta primers together with 13 Jbeta primers. Sequencing used immunoSEQ multiplex PCR; TCRdb keeps in-frame clones, though not all of them. The sample lists 80,000 to 100,000 clones; around four fifths were seen once. This sample was included in a study of cytomegalovirus exposure and HLA in healthy donors. The wider study: HLA-typed donors contributed some 85 million unique TCRs, which were held in an early data release. Study-wide results and caveats: A list of approximately 150 TCR beta chains associated with cytomegalovirus was given. Earlier findings revealed that most TCR beta V segments proved productive either about 87% or about 30% of the time. Common viral pathogens seemed to be connected with several of the most significant clusters, according to a later analysis.

Input material: PBMCs. The chain has TRBV2 and TRBJ2-1; TRBD1 matches 7 bases. This clonotype originated in a man in his fifties or sixties in good health and CMV-seropositive. For the CDR3, the DNA is TGTGCCAGCAGTTCTGGACAGGTGATTGATGAGCAGTTCTTC. It is translated as CASSSGQVIDEQFF. Looking up the rest from reference TRBV2 and TRBJ2-1 gives the full variable domain: EPEVTQTPSHQVTQMGQEVILRCVPISNHLYFYWYRQILGQKVEFLVSFYNNEISEKSEIFDDQFSVERPDGSNFTLKIRSTKLEDSAMYFCASSSGQVIDEQFFGPGTRLTVL.